This is a list of T cell receptor beta chains from one sample in a study of chemoradiotherapy in HPV16-positive cancers. Here immunoSEQ multiplex PCR was the method, and the copy in TCRdb shows in-frame clones only, minus some. The sample holds tens of thousands of clones, 88% seen once. The sample consisted of blood, taken from a patient who underwent chemoradiotherapy. Receptors were obtained from a human donor with HPV-associated anogenital cancer. The CDR3 runs from the conserved cysteine through the conserved F or W. The order of the fields is clone size, J gene, D gene, V gene, CDR3 DNA, CDR3 protein. D genes are given only for firm matches. Clone size is not always given. Where it is, it says once, few, many or a class for expanded clones.

few,TRBJ1-5,-,TRBV30,TGTGCCTGGTCTCGAGGGGATAGTCAGCCCCAGCATTTT,CAWSRGDSQPQHF
-,TRBJ2-7,-,TRBV4-2,TGTGCCAGCAGCCAGCGGGCCAGTCAGCGGCCCTACGAGCAGTACTTC,CASSQRASQRPYEQYF
-,TRBJ2-5,TRBD1,TRBV5-1,TGCGCCAGCAGCTTGGCCGACAGGGTAAGGGAGACCCAGTACTTC,CASSLADRVRETQYF
-,TRBJ1-2,-,TRBV6-1,TGTGCCATCCTGGCCGGGACCGCAAACACTTATGGCTACACCTTC,CAILAGTANTYGYTF
once,TRBJ1-1,-,TRBV14,TGTGCCAGCAGCAGGGGGAGACCCACTGAAGCTTTCTTT,CASSRGRPTEAFF
-,TRBJ1-4,-,TRBV6-1,TGTGCCAGCAGTGAAGTGATCGGGACTAATGAAAAACTGTTTTTT,CASSEVIGTNEKLFF
once,TRBJ2-1,-,TRBV21-1,TGTGCCAGCAGCAAAGGTGAGGCTAGCGGGGGCCCCTTCGAGCAGTTCTTC,CASSKGEASGGPFEQFF
-,TRBJ2-7,TRBD2,TRBV29-1,TGCAGCGTTCGGACTAGCGGTACCTACGAGCAGTACTTC,CSVRTSGTYEQYF
-,TRBJ2-7,TRBD1,TRBV25-1,TGTGCCAGCAGTGCTTTGGGACAGGGTTCCGACGAGCAGTACTTC,CASSALGQGSDEQYF
-,TRBJ2-3,TRBD2,TRBV29-1,TGCAGCGTTGAAGGAGGGCTAGCGGGGTTCACAGATACGCAGTATTTT,CSVEGGLAGFTDTQYF
medium-sized,TRBJ2-3,TRBD2,TRBV4-1,TGCGCCAGCAGCCAAGATCGGGCGGGGGGCACAGATACGCAGTATTTT,CASSQDRAGGTDTQYF
-,TRBJ2-1,-,TRBV6-5,TGTGCCAGCAGTCCCACGGGGGGCGAGCAGTTCTTC,CASSPTGGEQFF
-,TRBJ1-2,-,TRBV6-6,TGTGCCAGCAGTTACTCGCTCCAGGCCCTCTATGGCTACACCTTC,CASSYSLQALYGYTF
-,TRBJ1-2,-,TRBV4-1,TGCGCCAGCAGCCCACCGGAGGGTCGCTATGGCTACACCTTC,CASSPPEGRYGYTF
-,TRBJ1-1,-,TRBV5-1,TGCGCCAGCAGCCATGGACTTATGAACACTGAAGCTTTCTTT,CASSHGLMNTEAFF
-,TRBJ1-1,-,TRBV9,TGTGCCAGCAGCGTAGGGGTAGGGGGGACTGAAGCTTTCTTT,CASSVGVGGTEAFF
-,TRBJ1-2,-,TRBV9,TGTGCCAGCGGAAGGGCTAACTATGGCTACACCTTC,CASGRANYGYTF
-,TRBJ2-7,-,TRBV21-1,TGTGCCAGCAGCAAAGGGAGCTACGAGCAGTACTTC,CASSKGSYEQYF
-,TRBJ2-1,TRBD2,TRBV28,TGTGCCAGCATTAGGCGGACTAGCGGGAGGGCCGATGAGCAGTTCTTC,CASIRRTSGRADEQFF
-,TRBJ1-1,-,TRBV5-1,TGCGCCAGCAGCTTGGGTCCAGGGAAGATGAACACTGAAGCTTTCTTT,CASSLGPGKMNTEAFF
few,TRBJ1-3,TRBD1,TRBV5-1,TGCGCCAGCAGCTCGAGAGGGACAGGGGGCGCGAGTAACACCATATATTTT,CASSSRGTGGASNTIYF
-,TRBJ2-3,-,TRBV27,TGTGCCAGCAGTCCAGGGGACTCTCGCACAGATACGCAGTATTTT,CASSPGDSRTDTQYF
once,TRBJ2-7,TRBD1,TRBV5-5,TGTGCCAGTACCCGGACAGGGTACTACGAGCAGTACTTC,CASTRTGYYEQYF
-,TRBJ2-5,TRBD2,TRBV11-1,TGTGCCAGCAGCTTGGCCGGGACTAGCGGACAAGAGACCCAGTACTTC,CASSLAGTSGQETQYF
-,TRBJ2-2,TRBD1,TRBV19,TGTGCCAGTACCCGGGACAGAAACACCGGGGAGCTGTTTTTT,CASTRDRNTGELFF
-,TRBJ1-1,-,TRBV4-1,TGCGCCAGCAGCCAAGGTCAGGGGTTGGAAACTGAAGCTTTCTTT,CASSQGQGLETEAFF
-,TRBJ2-3,-,TRBV7-6,TGTGCCAGCAGCCCAACGGACCCCGGGGGCGGGAGCACAGATACGCAGTATTTT,CASSPTDPGGGSTDTQYF
-,TRBJ1-3,-,TRBV6-1,TGTGCCAGCAGTTTTAGCTCTGGAAACACCATATATTTT,CASSFSSGNTIYF
-,TRBJ1-5,TRBD1,TRBV27,TGTGCCAGCGCAAACAGGGGAGATCAGCCCCAGCATTTT,CASANRGDQPQHF
-,TRBJ2-7,-,TRBV21-1,TGTGCCAGCAGCAAAACAGGGGGCTACGAGCAGTACTTC,CASSKTGGYEQYF
-,TRBJ2-3,TRBD1,TRBV2,TGTGCCAGCAGGGGGACAGGGCCCCCAGATACGCAGTATTTT,CASRGTGPPDTQYF
-,TRBJ1-6,TRBD1,TRBV4-2,TGTGCCAGCAGCCAAGATGTCCAGGGGGGAGGCGATAATTCACCCCTCCACTTT,CASSQDVQGGGDNSPLHF
once,TRBJ2-3,TRBD2,TRBV9,TGTGCCAGCAGCGCCTCAACCGGGACTACAACAGATACGCAGTATTTT,CASSASTGTTTDTQYF
-,TRBJ2-1,TRBD2,TRBV19,TGTGCCAGTAGGGGACTAGCGGGGGCCTACAATGAGCAGTTCTTC,CASRGLAGAYNEQFF
-,TRBJ2-7,TRBD2,TRBV5-1,TGCGCCAGCAGCTTGGGAGGTAGCGGGGGATACGAGCAGTACTTC,CASSLGGSGGYEQYF
-,TRBJ1-2,-,TRBV7-2,TGTGCCAGCAGCTTAGGACAGACCAACTATGGCTACACCTTC,CASSLGQTNYGYTF